The 30 T cell receptor beta chains reported below all come from one sample, sequenced in a study of OX40 agonist ivuxolimab in advanced cancers. TCRdb's table, derived via immunoSEQ multiplex PCR, lists solely in-frame clones and lacks some. Of some 10,000 clones detected, roughly 82% appear once; the ten largest clones hold 8% to 13%. This specimen was CD4+ or CD8+ T cells sorted from blood, taken in a trial of the OX40 agonist ivuxolimab. These receptors were obtained from an adult with an advanced solid tumor such as melanoma, head and neck, liver or kidney cancer.

This sequence joins TRBV4-3 and TRBJ2-7; D gene unclear. Germline assignment: CDR1 LGHNA and CDR2 YSLEER. V shed 0 bases and J shed 9 bases, with 9 bases lying between them. The CDR3 loop spans 12 amino acids. The CDR3 spells CASSQDTGPQYF. CDR3 in DNA: TGCGCCAGCAGCCAAGATACCGGGCCGCAGTACTTC.

This rearrangement joins TRBV11-2 to TRBJ1-4; weak D call: TRBD1 (5 bases). Germline lookup yields CDR1 SGHAT and CDR2 FQNNGV. This CDR3 contains 18 residues. The V and J ends lost 1 base and 6 bases respectively, with 21 bases between them. Here the CDR3 reads CASSLAEDNVGSYEKLFF. Here the CDR3 DNA reads TGTGCCAGCAGCTTAGCCGAGGACAACGTAGGTTCATATGAAAAACTGTTTTTT.

The chain carries TRBV7-9 and TRBJ2-1; D not resolved. CDR3 size: 10 residues. Trimming removed 1 base at V and 9 bases at J, with 1 base between. Germline CDR1 SEHNR, CDR2 FQNEAQ (reference sequence). The CDR3 DNA reads TGTGCCAGCAGCTTAGGTGAGCAGTTCTTC. Amino acids: CASSLGEQFF.

Details on this clone: Other nucleotide sequences in the sample specify the same CDR3. This rearrangement joins TRBV11-2 to TRBJ2-3; perhaps D is TRBD1 or TRBD2 (5 bases each). Germline lookup yields CDR1 SGHAT and CDR2 FQNNGV. Trimming pared 1 base from V and 4 bases from J, leaving 12 bases between. This CDR3 region has 15 residues. The CDR3 nucleotides read TGTGCCAGCAGCTTAGTTGGGGGATTGGCAGATACGCAGTATTTT. Its translation is CASSLVGGLADTQYF.

The gene calls are TRBV4-2 and TRBJ2-3; 13 nucleotides line up with TRBD2. Trimming cost V 0 bases and J 5 bases; bases outside gene matches: 5. This CDR3 spans 17 amino acids. CDR1 is LGHNA and CDR2 is YNFKEQ in the germline V gene. CDR3 nucleotide sequence: TGTGCCAGCAGCCAAGATCGTGGGACTAGCGGGATAGATACGCAGTATTTT. It is translated as CASSQDRGTSGIDTQYF.

This chain joins TRBV27 and TRBJ2-5; D may be TRBD1 (5 bases). This CDR3 comprises 12 residues. Germline loops: CDR1 MNHEY, CDR2 SMNVEV (reference sequence). V lost 6 bases and J lost 7, with 12 bases in between. Written as DNA, the CDR3 is TGTGCCAGCAGCCCTATGCAGGGGACCCAGTACTTC. It is translated as CASSPMQGTQYF.

This clone was detected only a few times. This chain uses TRBV15 with TRBJ1-5; possibly TRBD1 for D (5 bases). The CDR3 totals 18 residues. The ends were cut back, 0 bases at V and 9 bases at J, with 24 bases in the middle. Germline-derived CDR1 and CDR2 are LNHNV and YYDKDF (reference sequence). The CDR3 here is CATSRDSSTGTAALPQHF. The CDR3 bases are TGTGCCACCAGCAGAGATTCCTCAACGGGGACCGCGGCTCTGCCCCAGCATTTT.

The chain has TRBV27 and TRBJ2-7; D uncertain. V gave up 2 bases and J gave up 12 bases, with 11 bases separating them. The CDR3 spans 11 residues. Germline assignment: CDR1 MNHEY and CDR2 SMNVEV (reference sequence). Here the CDR3 reads CASSLPRESYF. The DNA of the CDR3 is TGTGCCAGCAGTTTACCCCGAGAGTCGTACTTC.

The rearrangement uses TRBV2 and TRBJ1-1; the match to TRBD1 covers 10 bases. J was trimmed by 4 bases and V by 5 bases; bases with no gene match: 7. CDR1 and CDR2 (germline): SNHLY, FYNNEI. The CDR3 consists of 15 residues. The CDR3 loop reads CASSLDRGLGTEAFF. In DNA, the CDR3 is TGTGCCAGCAGTCTGGACAGGGGGTTAGGCACTGAAGCTTTCTTT.

This chain connects TRBV29-1 to TRBJ2-1; TRBD2 matches 9 bases. The germline gives CDR1 SQVTM, CDR2 ANQGSEA. This CDR3 spans 13 amino acids. The V and J ends lost 7 bases and 4 bases, in that order; junction bases with no gene match: 5. Written as DNA, the CDR3 is TGCAGCGCCGCGGCGGGAGGGTACAATGAGCAGTTCTTC. Its translation: CSAAAGGYNEQFF.

This clone ranks as large. The chain links TRBV7-6 to TRBJ2-2; 9 bases are shared with TRBD2. This CDR3 has 15 amino acids. Germline CDR1 reads SGHVS; CDR2 reads FNYEAQ. V dropped 3 bases and J dropped 4; count of bases not matched to a gene: 3. The CDR3: CASSFSGSFTGELFF. The CDR3 coding sequence is TGTGCCAGCAGCTTTAGCGGGAGTTTCACCGGGGAGCTGTTTTTT.

The chain combines TRBV12-5 with TRBJ2-1, with unresolved D. Between the trimmed V and J ends, which lost 4 bases and 6 bases, there was a span of 10 bases. The CDR3 is 13 residues long. Germline CDR1 and CDR2: LGHNT and FRNRAP. CDR3 DNA: TGTGCTAGTGGTTCCGACGGCACCAATGAGCAGTTCTTC. Translation gives CASGSDGTNEQFF. The full variable domain, its missing parts supplied by reference TRBV12-5 and TRBJ2-1, is DARVTQTPRHKVTEMGQEVTMRCQPILGHNTVFWYRQTMMQGLELLAYFRNRAPLDDSGMPKDRFSAEMPDATLATLKIQPSEPRDSAVYFCASGSDGTNEQFFGPGTRLTVL.

This clone came up a few times. The chain combines TRBV20-1 with TRBJ1-5; D perhaps matches TRBD1 (5 bases). V lost 3 bases and J lost 9, with 9 bases in between. The V gene's germline CDR1 is DFQATT and CDR2 SNEGSKA (reference sequence). The CDR3 runs 11 residues. CDR3 sequence (DNA): TGCAGTGCTAGGTACCAGGGGCCCCAGCATTTT. It yields the protein CSARYQGPQHF.

The rearrangement uses TRBV5-4 and TRBJ1-4, with unresolved D. This CDR3 comprises 14 residues. Trimming shortened V by 0 bases and J by 4 bases, and 7 bases separated the two germline ends. The germline V gene has CDR1 SGHNT and CDR2 YYREEE (reference sequence). As DNA, the CDR3 is TGTGCCAGCAGCTTGGATTCGGATAATGAAAAACTGTTTTTT. This codes for CASSLDSDNEKLFF.

This clone has just one count. This chain connects TRBV29-1 to TRBJ2-7; the D gene is possibly TRBD1 (5 bases). The CDR3 sequence is 11 residues long. V gave up 6 bases and J gave up 4 bases, with 10 bases separating them. The germline V gene has CDR1 SQVTM and CDR2 ANQGSEA. CDR3: CSVSQGYEQYF. The CDR3 DNA reads TGCAGCGTATCCCAGGGTTACGAGCAGTACTTC.

The chain links TRBV11-3 to TRBJ2-1; D possibly uses TRBD1 or TRBD2 (6 bases each). V was clipped by 5 bases and J by 8 bases, with 19 bases between them. CDR3 length: 15 amino acids. Germline-derived CDR1 and CDR2 are SGHNT and YENEEA. The chain's CDR3 is CASSPRGPGADEQFF. The CDR3 DNA reads as TGTGCCAGCAGCCCTAGAGGGCCGGGGGCCGATGAGCAGTTCTTC.

This clone was detected only a few times. J is TRBJ2-7 and V is TRBV11-2, with D perhaps TRBD1 (6 bases). The CDR3 length is 14 residues. Per the germline V gene, CDR1 is SGHAT and CDR2 is FQNNGV. V was pared by 3 bases and J by 4 bases, with 13 bases between. The CDR3 bases are TGTGCCAGCAGCTTTAACAGGGATCCATACGAGCAGTACTTC. It is translated as CASSFNRDPYEQYF. The full variable domain, with the rest looked up from reference TRBV11-2 and TRBJ2-7, is EAGVAQSPRYKIIEKRQSVAFWCNPISGHATLYWYQQILGQGPKLLIQFQNNGVVDDSQLPKDRFSAERLKGVDSTLKIQPAKLEDSAVYLCASSFNRDPYEQYFGPGTRLTVT.

The chain uses TRBV20-1 and TRBJ2-7, with D perhaps TRBD2 (5 bases). Germline CDR1 DFQATT, CDR2 SNEGSKA (reference sequence). CDR3 length: 11 residues. V lost 6 bases, J lost 3 bases, and 9 bases lay in between. The CDR3, as DNA: TGCAGTGCCTATCGGGGCTACGAGCAGTACTTC. It encodes CSAYRGYEQYF.

This chain links TRBV28 with TRBJ2-7; 10 bases fit TRBD1. This CDR3 contains 17 residues. The junction had 14 bases not matched to a gene; V was cut back by 5 bases and J by 4 bases. Looked up from germline, CDR1 is MDHEN and CDR2 is SYDVKM. CDR3 sequence reads: CASSLPEPGTGEYEQYF. CDR3 DNA sequence: TGTGCCAGCAGTCTCCCCGAACCTGGGACAGGGGAGTACGAGCAGTACTTC.

The chain uses TRBV7-4 and TRBJ2-7; D perhaps matches TRBD2 (6 bases). The CDR3 has 13 residues. Trimming shortened V by 2 bases and J by 7 bases, and 12 bases separated the two germline ends. Germline assignment: CDR1 SGHVT and CDR2 SQSDAQ. CDR3 residues: CASSLPGGREQYF. In DNA form, the CDR3 reads TGTGCCAGCAGCTTACCCGGAGGGAGGGAGCAGTACTTC. Variable domain in full (rest from reference TRBV7-4 and TRBJ2-7): GAGVSQSPRYKVAKRGRDVALRCDSISGHVTLYWYRQTLGQGSEVLTYSQSDAQRDKSGRPSGRFSAERPERSVSTLKIQRTEQGDSAVYLCASSLPGGREQYFGPGTRLTVT.

The V gene is TRBV6-6, the J gene TRBJ2-1; D is unclear. Germline loops: CDR1 MNHNY, CDR2 SVGAGI (reference sequence). The CDR3 runs 15 residues. V was pared by 2 bases and J by 0 bases, with 8 bases between. The CDR3, as DNA: TGTGCCAGCAGTTACCCTAGTAACTCCTACAATGAGCAGTTCTTC. Protein sequence: CASSYPSNSYNEQFF.

The rearrangement uses TRBV10-1 and TRBJ2-3, with TRBD2 matching 8 bases. Germline-derived CDR1 and CDR2 are WNHNN and SYGVQD (reference sequence). Trimming cost V 2 bases and J 4 bases; bases outside gene matches: 5. CDR3 size: 15 residues. CDR3 sequence (DNA): TGCGCCAGCAGTGAGGTAGCGGGATTCGCAGATACGCAGTATTTT. Amino acid sequence: CASSEVAGFADTQYF.

This clone came up a few times. V gene TRBV19 combines with J gene TRBJ2-7, with 10 positions matching TRBD2. This CDR3 contains 14 residues. From germline, CDR1 is LNHDA and CDR2 SQIVND (reference sequence). The junction had 9 bases not matched to a gene; V was cut back by 7 bases and J by 6 bases. CDR3 residues: CASTVASGSLEQYF. CDR3 nucleotide sequence: TGTGCCAGTACGGTGGCTAGCGGGAGCCTCGAGCAGTACTTC.

The rearrangement joins TRBV5-4 to TRBJ2-7, with a tentative D call TRBD2 (6 bases). The CDR3 length is 14 residues. CDR1 and CDR2 (germline): SGHNT, YYREEE (reference sequence). The V end lost 3 bases, the J end lost 3 bases, and 13 bases lay between the germline ends. DNA for the CDR3: TGTGCCAGCAGCTACGATAGCGGAAACTACGAGCAGTACTTC. Protein: CASSYDSGNYEQYF.

The CDR3 protein is CASSFRGSATDTQYF. In DNA form, the CDR3 reads TGTGCCAGCAGTTTCAGGGGGTCGGCCACAGATACGCAGTATTTT. The gene calls are TRBV28 and TRBJ2-3; 7 bases line up with TRBD1. CDR3 size: 15 residues. The V and J ends lost 3 bases and 2 bases, in that order; junction bases with no gene match: 5. Germline lookup yields CDR1 MDHEN and CDR2 SYDVKM.

The chain combines TRBV23-1 with TRBJ1-5, with D perhaps TRBD1 (5 bases). TRBV23-1 is given ORF status, its function remaining uncertain. The CDR3 extends over 13 amino acids. Trimming removed 6 bases from V and 4 bases from J, with 10 bases in between. CDR3 sequence reads: CASRGRKNQPQHF. In DNA form, the CDR3 reads TGCGCCAGCAGGGGGCGGAAAAATCAGCCCCAGCATTTT.

This chain uses TRBV6-5 with TRBJ2-3; D remains unclear. The germline V and J ends were trimmed by 0 bases and 4 bases, with 5 bases remaining between them. The CDR3 runs to 13 residues. CDR1 MNHEY and CDR2 SVGAGI come from the germline V gene. The DNA of the CDR3 is TGTGCCAGCAGTTACTCGATGTCAGATACGCAGTATTTT. It codes for CASSYSMSDTQYF.

The chain joins TRBV9 to TRBJ2-5; D might be TRBD1 (6 bases). The germline gives CDR1 SGDLS, CDR2 YYNGEE. Trimming cost V 2 bases and J 4 bases, with 18 bases left between them. The CDR3 totals 16 residues. CDR3 sequence reads: CASSVLGEWGRETQYF. The CDR3 nucleotides read TGTGCCAGCAGCGTCTTGGGGGAATGGGGGCGAGAGACCCAGTACTTC.

The chain carries TRBV5-4 and TRBJ2-7; D could derive from TRBD1 or TRBD2 (5 bases each). Trimming took 2 bases from V and 3 from J, leaving 12 bases between them. Germline values: CDR1 SGHNT, CDR2 YYREEE (reference sequence). The CDR3 totals 14 residues. CDR3 sequence (DNA): TGTGCCAGCAGCTTAGTGGGGGATCTCTACGAGCAGTACTTC. Its translation is CASSLVGDLYEQYF.

The chain links TRBV4-1 to TRBJ2-7, with a weak D call TRBD1 (6 bases). CDR1 and CDR2 from the germline V gene are MGHRA and YSYEKL. The CDR3 has 14 residues. Trimming cost V 5 bases and J 1 base, with 12 bases left between them. CDR3 nucleotide sequence: TGCGCCAGCAGCATCCGGGACACATCCTACGAGCAGTACTTC. Translating gives CASSIRDTSYEQYF.